This T cell receptor (beta chain) emerged from a study of blood T cells in healthy people across ages. Concerning this clonotype itself: Antigen: not known.

The second PCR ran roughly 6 to 12 cycles with a sample-barcoded 5' primer and J-beta primers. Every molecule of cDNA carried a tag from a template-switch adaptor with 12 random nucleotides. One entry per CDR3 protein results from TCRdb running MiXCR on the 5' RACE reads. Of some 1,800,000 distinct CDR3 sequences listed, around 40% are singletons. CDR1 and CDR2 (germline): MDHEN, SYDVKM. Trimming stripped 6 bases from V and 3 bases from J, with 15 bases between. The CDR3 sequence is 14 residues long. Study-level results: When set beside aged donors, long-lived donors presented more naive CD4+ cells and higher diversity. Because sorting was not performed, PBMCs prevented conclusive naive versus antigen-experienced comparison.

This receptor was identified in a human donor in good health. Sequenced: blood. V and J are TRBV28 and TRBJ2-7; D might be TRBD1 or TRBD2, each matching 5 bases. CDR3 in amino acids: CASSPEGWSYEQYF. The CDR3 DNA follows: TGTGCCAGCAGCCCCGAGGGGTGGAGCTACGAGCAGTACTTC.